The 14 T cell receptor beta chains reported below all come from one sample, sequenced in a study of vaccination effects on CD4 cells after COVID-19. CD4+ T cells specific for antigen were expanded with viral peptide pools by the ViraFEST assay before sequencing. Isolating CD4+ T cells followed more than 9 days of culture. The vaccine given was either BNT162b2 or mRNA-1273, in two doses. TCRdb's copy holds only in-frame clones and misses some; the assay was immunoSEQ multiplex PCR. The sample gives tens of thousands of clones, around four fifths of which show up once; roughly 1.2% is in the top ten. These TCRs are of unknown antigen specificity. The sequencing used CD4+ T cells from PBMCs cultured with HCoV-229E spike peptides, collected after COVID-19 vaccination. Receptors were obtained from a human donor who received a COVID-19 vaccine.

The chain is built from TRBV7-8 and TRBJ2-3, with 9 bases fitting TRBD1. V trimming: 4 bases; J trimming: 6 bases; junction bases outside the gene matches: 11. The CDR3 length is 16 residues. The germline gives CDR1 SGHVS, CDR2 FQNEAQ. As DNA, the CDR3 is TGTGCCAGCAGCTCCCCCGGGACAGGGATAGGGGATACGCAGTATTTT. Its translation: CASSSPGTGIGDTQYF.

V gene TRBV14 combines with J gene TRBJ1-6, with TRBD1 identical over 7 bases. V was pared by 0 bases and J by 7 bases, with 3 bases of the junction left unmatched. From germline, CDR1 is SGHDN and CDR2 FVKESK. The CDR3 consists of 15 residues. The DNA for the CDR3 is TGTGCCAGCAGCCAAGACCCCAGGGGGAATTCACCCCTCCACTTT. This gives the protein CASSQDPRGNSPLHF.

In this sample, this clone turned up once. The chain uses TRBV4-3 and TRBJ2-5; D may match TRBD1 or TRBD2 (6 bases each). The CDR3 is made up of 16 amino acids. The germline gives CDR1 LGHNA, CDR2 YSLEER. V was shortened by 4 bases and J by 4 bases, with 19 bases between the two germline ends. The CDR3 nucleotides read TGCGCCAGCAGCCGGGCCATAGGGGGGCTTTCAGAGACCCAGTACTTC. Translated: CASSRAIGGLSETQYF.

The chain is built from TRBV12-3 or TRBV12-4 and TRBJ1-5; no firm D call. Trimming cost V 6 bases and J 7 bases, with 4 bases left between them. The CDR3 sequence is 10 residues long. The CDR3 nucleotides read TGTGCCAGCAGGTGGCAGCCCCAGCATTTT. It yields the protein CASRWQPQHF.

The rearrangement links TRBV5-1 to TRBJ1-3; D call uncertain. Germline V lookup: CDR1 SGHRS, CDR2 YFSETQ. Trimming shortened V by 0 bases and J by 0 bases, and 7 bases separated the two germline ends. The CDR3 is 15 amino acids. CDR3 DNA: TGCGCCAGCAGCTTGGGCGGCAGCTCTGGAAACACCATATATTTT. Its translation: CASSLGGSSGNTIYF. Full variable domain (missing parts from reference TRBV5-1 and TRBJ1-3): KAGVTQTPRYLIKTRGQQVTLSCSPISGHRSVSWYQQTPGQGLQFLFEYFSETQRNKGNFPGRFSGRQFSNSRSEMNVSTLELGDSALYLCASSLGGSSGNTIYFGEGSWLTVV.

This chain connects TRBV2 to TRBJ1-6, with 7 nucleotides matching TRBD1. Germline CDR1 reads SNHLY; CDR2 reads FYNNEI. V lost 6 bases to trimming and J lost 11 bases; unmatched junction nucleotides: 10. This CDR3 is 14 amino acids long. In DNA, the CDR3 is TGTGCCAGCAGCGTACAGGGGTCCGTGGCACCCCTCCACTTT. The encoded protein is CASSVQGSVAPLHF.

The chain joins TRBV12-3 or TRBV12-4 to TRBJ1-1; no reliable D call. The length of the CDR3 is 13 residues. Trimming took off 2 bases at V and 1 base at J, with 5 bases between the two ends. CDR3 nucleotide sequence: TGTGCCAGCAGTTTAAGTCAGAACACTGAAGCTTTCTTT. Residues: CASSLSQNTEAFF.

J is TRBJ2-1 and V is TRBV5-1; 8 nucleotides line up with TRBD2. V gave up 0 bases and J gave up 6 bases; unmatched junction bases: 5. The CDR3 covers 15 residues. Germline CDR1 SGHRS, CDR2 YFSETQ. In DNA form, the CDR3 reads TGCGCCAGCAGCTTGGAAGCGGGGGCTCCCAATGAGCAGTTCTTC. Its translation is CASSLEAGAPNEQFF.

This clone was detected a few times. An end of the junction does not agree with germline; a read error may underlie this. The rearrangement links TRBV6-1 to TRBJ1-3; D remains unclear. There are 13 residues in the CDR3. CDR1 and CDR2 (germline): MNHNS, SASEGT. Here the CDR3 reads CASSERVGDTIYF. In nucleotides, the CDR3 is TGTGCCAGCAGTGAACGGGTTGGAGACACCATATATTTT.

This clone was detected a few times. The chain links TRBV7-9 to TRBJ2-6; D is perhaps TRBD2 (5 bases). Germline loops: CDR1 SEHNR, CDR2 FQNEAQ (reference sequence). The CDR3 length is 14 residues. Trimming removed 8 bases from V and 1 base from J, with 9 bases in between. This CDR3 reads CASSEESGANVLTF. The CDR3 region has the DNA TGTGCCAGCTCGGAGGAATCTGGGGCCAACGTCCTGACTTTC.

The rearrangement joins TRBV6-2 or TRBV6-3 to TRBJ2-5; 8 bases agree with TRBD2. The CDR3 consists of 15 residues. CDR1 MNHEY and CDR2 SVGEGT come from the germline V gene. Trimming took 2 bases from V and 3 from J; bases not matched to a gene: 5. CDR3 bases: TGTGCCAGCAGTTACCGGGGGGGCCTCGAAGAGACCCAGTACTTC. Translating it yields CASSYRGGLEETQYF.

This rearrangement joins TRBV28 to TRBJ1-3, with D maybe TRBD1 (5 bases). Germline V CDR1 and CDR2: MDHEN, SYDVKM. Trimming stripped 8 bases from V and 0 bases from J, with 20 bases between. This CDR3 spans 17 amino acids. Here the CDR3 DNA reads TGTGCCAGCGGGGCGATTTATAGACAGACCTCTGGAAACACCATATATTTT. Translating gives CASGAIYRQTSGNTIYF.

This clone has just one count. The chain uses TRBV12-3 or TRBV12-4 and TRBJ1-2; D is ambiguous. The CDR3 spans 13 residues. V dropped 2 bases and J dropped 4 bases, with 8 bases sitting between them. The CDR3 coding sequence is TGTGCCAGCAGTTTATGGGGTGGCTATGGCTACACCTTC. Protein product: CASSLWGGYGYTF.

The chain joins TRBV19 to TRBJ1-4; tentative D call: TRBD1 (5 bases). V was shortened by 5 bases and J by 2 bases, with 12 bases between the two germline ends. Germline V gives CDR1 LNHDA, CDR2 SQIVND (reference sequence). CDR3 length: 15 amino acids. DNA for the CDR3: TGTGCCAGTAGTCCGATTGGGACTACTAATGAAAAACTGTTTTTT. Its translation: CASSPIGTTNEKLFF.